One sample yielded the 29 T cell receptor beta chains listed below, sequenced in a study of shared clonotypes between healthy human individuals. Libraries were prepared by immunoSEQ multiplex PCR; TCRdb keeps only in-frame clonotypes and omits some of them. The repertoire holds about 580,000 clones, with more than 95% as singletons. Terminally differentiated effector memory CD45RA+ cells were excluded by CCR7 positive selection of CD45RO-negative cells. Sample: naive CD8+ T cells sorted from blood. These receptors came from a man aged 25 to 45 in good health.

The V gene is TRBV5-4, the J gene TRBJ2-1; 10 nucleotides align to TRBD2. This CDR3 region has 15 residues. Losses at the gene ends were 4 bases for V and 4 bases for J; bases not matched to a gene: 5. CDR1 and CDR2 (germline): SGHNT, YYREEE (reference sequence). The CDR3 loop is CASSRGLAFYNEQFF. DNA of the CDR3: TGTGCCAGCAGCCGGGGACTAGCGTTTTACAATGAGCAGTTCTTC.

A single count supports this clone. This chain uses TRBV5-1 with TRBJ1-3; 7 bases are a match to TRBD1. The CDR3 runs to 15 residues. The germline V gene encodes CDR1 SGHRS and CDR2 YFSETQ. Unmatched junction bases numbered 5, after V lost 3 bases and J lost 2 bases. CDR3 protein: CASSSTGAPGNTIYF. CDR3 DNA sequence: TGCGCCAGCAGCTCAACAGGGGCTCCTGGAAACACCATATATTTT.

The CDR3 DNA follows: TGTGCCAGCAGTTACTCATATGCTCAGCCCCAGCATTTT. It codes for CASSYSYAQPQHF. V usage is TRBV6-5 and J usage is TRBJ1-5; D gene unclear. The CDR3 extends over 13 amino acids. With 0 bases removed from V and 6 bases from J, the gap between germline ends came to 6 bases. CDR1 is MNHEY and CDR2 is SVGAGI in the germline V gene.

The V and J genes are TRBV6-5 and TRBJ2-7; D might be TRBD1 (6 bases). Trimming took 8 bases from V and 4 from J, leaving 12 bases between them. The CDR3 covers 12 residues. The germline V gene encodes CDR1 MNHEY and CDR2 SVGAGI. CDR3 nucleotide sequence: TGTGCCAGCGGCAGGGGTCCTTACGAGCAGTACTTC. It translates to CASGRGPYEQYF.

The rearrangement joins TRBV19 to TRBJ2-2; unclear D gene. This CDR3 region has 15 residues. V was cut by 2 bases and J by 6 bases, with 13 bases left in between. Germline-derived CDR1 and CDR2 are LNHDA and SQIVND (reference sequence). CDR3 sequence (DNA): TGTGCCAGTAGTATATCTTTAGGGATATCCGGGGAGCTGTTTTTT. As protein: CASSISLGISGELFF.

V usage is TRBV2 and J usage is TRBJ2-7, with 14 positions matching TRBD2. The V and J ends lost 5 bases and 7 bases, in that order; junction bases with no gene match: 10. The CDR3 runs 16 residues. Germline V gives CDR1 SNHLY, CDR2 FYNNEI. Here the CDR3 reads CASSPVGTSGRGEQYF. The CDR3 DNA reads as TGTGCCAGCAGTCCCGTTGGGACTAGCGGGAGAGGAGAGCAGTACTTC.

V is TRBV6-1 and J is TRBJ1-2; D gene unclear. V lost 3 bases, J lost 4 bases, and 21 bases lay in between. Germline V gene sequence: CDR1 MNHNS, CDR2 SASEGT. CDR3 length: 17 residues. The CDR3 sequence is CASSDGQVFRIPYGYTF. The DNA of the CDR3 is TGTGCCAGCAGTGACGGGCAAGTGTTCAGGATACCCTATGGCTACACCTTC.

This chain connects TRBV10-3 to TRBJ2-4; 11 bases fit TRBD2. J gave up 4 bases and V 3 bases, and 14 bases lay outside the gene matches. This CDR3 spans 19 amino acids. Per the germline V gene, CDR1 is ENHRY and CDR2 is SYGVKD. The CDR3 reads CAISDSTSGSGWDKNIQYF. The CDR3 DNA reads as TGTGCCATCAGTGACTCAACTAGCGGGAGTGGTTGGGATAAAAACATTCAGTACTTC.

This chain joins TRBV27 and TRBJ1-5; 9 bases fit TRBD1. Losses at the gene ends were 4 bases for V and 7 bases for J; bases not matched to a gene: 5. Germline V gene sequence: CDR1 MNHEY, CDR2 SMNVEV (reference sequence). The CDR3 has 14 residues. CDR3 coding DNA: TGTGCCAGCAGTTCGGGACAGGGCGGACAGCCCCAGCATTTT. This sequence encodes CASSSGQGGQPQHF.

The chain uses TRBV6-1 and TRBJ1-2; 7 bases fit TRBD1. This CDR3 contains 14 residues. Per the germline V gene, CDR1 is MNHNS and CDR2 is SASEGT. The J segment lost 8 bases and the V segment lost 8 bases, leaving 14 bases of the junction unmatched. CDR3 bases: TGTGCCAGCCCCGGGACAGAGTATTCGGGAGGCTACACCTTC. Protein sequence: CASPGTEYSGGYTF.

This sequence joins TRBV29-1 and TRBJ2-2, with TRBD1 identical over 7 bases. The V gene end was trimmed by 5 bases and the J gene end by 7 bases; junction bases not matched to a gene: 7. The germline gives CDR1 SQVTM, CDR2 ANQGSEA. The CDR3 loop spans 13 amino acids. CDR3 coding DNA: TGCAGCGTTCGACAGGGAGATGGCGGGGAGCTGTTTTTT. Translating it yields CSVRQGDGGELFF.

The chain is built from TRBV5-4 and TRBJ1-1, with D perhaps matching TRBD1 (6 bases). The CDR3 extends over 15 amino acids. Germline V gene data show CDR1 as SGHNT and CDR2 as YYREEE (reference sequence). With 0 bases removed from V and 1 base from J, the gap between germline ends came to 10 bases. This chain's CDR3 is CASSLDWGQNTEAFF. Here the CDR3 DNA reads TGTGCCAGCAGCTTGGATTGGGGACAGAACACTGAAGCTTTCTTT.

This clone is a singleton in its sample. V and J are TRBV5-1 and TRBJ2-2; D gene ambiguous. With 7 bases removed from V and 1 base from J, the gap between germline ends came to 17 bases. Germline loops: CDR1 SGHRS, CDR2 YFSETQ. This CDR3 contains 16 residues. In DNA form, the CDR3 reads TGCGCCAGCGGAAACCCTAAGAACGGGAACACCGGGGAGCTGTTTTTT. Its translation: CASGNPKNGNTGELFF.

The chain employs TRBV6-6 and TRBJ2-7; D may be TRBD2 (5 bases). The V end lost 2 bases, the J end lost 5 bases, and 13 bases lay between the germline ends. Germline loops: CDR1 MNHNY, CDR2 SVGAGI (reference sequence). This CDR3 comprises 14 residues. The CDR3 sequence: CASSYGRGFDEQYF. As DNA, the CDR3 is TGTGCCAGCAGTTACGGTCGAGGGTTTGACGAGCAGTACTTC.

The rearrangement links TRBV11-2 to TRBJ2-1; TRBD1 might be the D (6 bases). Germline V gene sequence: CDR1 SGHAT, CDR2 FQNNGV. The ends were cut back, 6 bases at V and 8 bases at J, with 11 bases in the middle. The CDR3 runs 12 residues. CDR3 bases: TGTGCCAGCAGTTCACAGGGTTATGAGCAGTTCTTC. It encodes CASSSQGYEQFF.

The chain links TRBV28 to TRBJ2-1, with 9 bases aligning to TRBD1. V shed 5 bases and J 3 bases; nucleotides not matched to a gene: 5. In germline, CDR1 is MDHEN, CDR2 SYDVKM. The CDR3 has 15 amino acids. Written as DNA, the CDR3 is TGTGCCAGCAGTGGGCCGGGACAGGGCTACAATGAGCAGTTCTTC. Protein sequence: CASSGPGQGYNEQFF.

The chain couples TRBV5-1 to TRBJ2-7; TRBD1 matches 8 bases. The CDR3 contains 14 residues. V lost 3 bases and J lost 2; bases outside the gene matches: 4. CDR1 is SGHRS, CDR2 YFSETQ, per germline. The CDR3 sequence: CASSSSGGPYEQYF. The CDR3 DNA reads TGCGCCAGCAGCTCATCAGGGGGCCCCTACGAGCAGTACTTC. Drawing the rest from reference TRBV5-1 and TRBJ2-7, the complete variable domain is KAGVTQTPRYLIKTRGQQVTLSCSPISGHRSVSWYQQTPGQGLQFLFEYFSETQRNKGNFPGRFSGRQFSNSRSEMNVSTLELGDSALYLCASSSSGGPYEQYFGPGTRLTVT.

Only one count was recorded for this clone. The chain couples TRBV19 to TRBJ2-2, with D perhaps being TRBD1 or TRBD2 (5 bases each). V gave up 7 bases and J gave up 4 bases, with 19 bases separating them. CDR3 size: 16 residues. Germline CDR1 reads LNHDA; CDR2 reads SQIVND (reference sequence). The CDR3, as DNA: TGTGCCAGTAAAGAGGGGCCAAGGGCGCGCACCGGGGAGCTGTTTTTT. Protein product: CASKEGPRARTGELFF.

This chain joins TRBV27 and TRBJ2-2, with D tentatively TRBD1 (6 bases). V was cut by 7 bases and J by 1 base, with 16 bases left in between. The germline V gene has CDR1 MNHEY and CDR2 SMNVEV (reference sequence). The CDR3 runs 16 residues. The CDR3 region is CASTSRGHLNTGELFF. As DNA, the CDR3 is TGTGCCAGCACTTCGAGGGGACACCTGAACACCGGGGAGCTGTTTTTT.

About this clone itself: Other nucleotide sequences from this sample produce the same CDR3. The chain recombines TRBV2 with TRBJ2-3, with TRBD2 matching 7 bases. Germline CDR1 SNHLY, CDR2 FYNNEI. This CDR3 region has 15 residues. V lost 3 bases and J lost 0; bases outside the gene matches: 3. The CDR3 is CASSDPSGSTDTQYF. The CDR3 DNA reads as TGTGCCAGCAGTGACCCTAGCGGAAGCACAGATACGCAGTATTTT.

This sequence joins TRBV27 and TRBJ2-1; unclear D gene. This CDR3 comprises 12 residues. The V gene lost 6 bases and the J gene lost 5 bases, with 8 bases spanning the gap. Per germline, CDR1 MNHEY and CDR2 SMNVEV (reference sequence). CDR3 coding DNA: TGTGCCAGCAGACAGCCAGACAATGAGCAGTTCTTC. Its protein is CASRQPDNEQFF.

V and J are TRBV9 and TRBJ2-6, with D perhaps matching TRBD1 (6 bases). Per the germline V gene, CDR1 is SGDLS and CDR2 is YYNGEE. This CDR3 contains 17 residues. V was trimmed by 5 bases and J by 1 base, leaving 16 bases between them. In nucleotides, the CDR3 is TGTGCCAGCAGTTCCCGAGCGACAGGTTCTGGGGCCAACGTCCTGACTTTC. The encoded protein is CASSSRATGSGANVLTF.

The chain is built from TRBV19 and TRBJ2-2; D remains ambiguous. V gave up 5 bases and J gave up 5 bases, with 9 bases separating them. Germline lookup yields CDR1 LNHDA and CDR2 SQIVND (reference sequence). CDR3 size: 13 residues. The CDR3 DNA follows: TGTGCCAGTAGTTTAATGGGGACCGGGGAGCTGTTTTTT. Its translation: CASSLMGTGELFF.

The chain combines TRBV4-1 with TRBJ2-7; 7 bases fit TRBD1. The CDR3 sequence is 15 residues long. CDR1 MGHRA and CDR2 YSYEKL come from the germline V gene. J was trimmed by 2 bases and V by 0 bases; bases with no gene match: 4. The chain's CDR3 is CASSQDLGQTYEQYF. CDR3 sequence (DNA): TGCGCCAGCAGCCAAGACCTGGGACAGACCTACGAGCAGTACTTC.

CDR3 DNA sequence: TGTGCCAGCAGCTTAGGGCGGGCCCCGTTAAACGAGCAGTACTTC. Translated: CASSLGRAPLNEQYF. This rearrangement joins TRBV13 to TRBJ2-7; possibly TRBD2 for D (5 bases). CDR3 length equals 15 residues. Germline assignment: CDR1 PRHDT and CDR2 FYEKMQ (reference sequence). The V gene lost 0 bases and the J gene lost 5 bases, with 14 bases spanning the gap.

The J gene is TRBJ2-1, the V gene TRBV19; D is ambiguous. CDR1 is LNHDA, CDR2 SQIVND, per germline (reference sequence). Deletions cut 3 bases from V and 3 bases from J, with 6 bases between. The CDR3 covers 13 residues. Here the CDR3 DNA reads TGTGCCAGTAGTATCAATCTCTACAATGAGCAGTTCTTC. As protein: CASSINLYNEQFF.

This chain connects TRBV5-1 to TRBJ2-1; TRBD2 agrees at 9 bases. The germline V gene encodes CDR1 SGHRS and CDR2 YFSETQ. V gave up 3 bases and J gave up 8 bases; unmatched junction bases: 21. This CDR3 contains 19 residues. CDR3 protein: CASSSPQHSGSTPYDEQFF. The CDR3 bases are TGCGCCAGCAGCTCCCCTCAACATAGCGGGAGTACGCCGTACGATGAGCAGTTCTTC.

This rearrangement joins TRBV7-6 to TRBJ2-1; D remains unclear. The CDR3 is 16 amino acids. The V gene's germline CDR1 is SGHVS and CDR2 FNYEAQ. Trimming cost V 5 bases and J 0 bases, with 14 bases left between them. CDR3 DNA sequence: TGTGCCAGCAGCCATGGGGTGGTCAGCTCCTACAATGAGCAGTTCTTC. It translates to CASSHGVVSSYNEQFF.

The chain carries TRBV6-5 and TRBJ2-1, with D possibly TRBD1 on 6 matching bases. The CDR3 has 14 residues. The V gene's germline CDR1 is MNHEY and CDR2 SVGAGI. Trimming left V 5 bases short and J 6 bases short, with 14 bases between. In nucleotides, the CDR3 is TGTGCCAGCAGTACGGACAGCGCTTTCAATGAGCAGTTCTTC. Its translation is CASSTDSAFNEQFF.